The entry that follows covers one T cell receptor (beta chain) sequence. Its antigen is currently unknown. The record originates from a study of early T cells in non-severe SARS-CoV-2 infection. The wider study: Chains were unpaired, as sequencing was done on bulk RNA from unsorted whole blood.

Study findings and constraints: Private and CD4 specificities were missed by VDJdb matching, which favored anti-spike CD8 responses.

Unique molecular identifiers were affixed to single, distinct cDNA molecules. TCRdb re-derived calls from the 5' RACE reads in MiXCR, one entry per CDR3 protein. The sample gives tens of thousands of distinct CDR3 sequences, 13% of which show up once; around 6% is in the top ten. The receptor was derived from an adult who was a healthcare worker with PCR-confirmed SARS-CoV-2 infection or an uninfected control (not recorded which). The source material was whole blood.

CDR3 nucleotides: TGTGCCTGGAGTGCCTCTGAATACACCGGGGAGCTGTTTTTT. Translation gives CAWSASEYTGELFF. J is TRBJ2-2 and V is TRBV30; no clear D. The CDR3 consists of 14 residues. Trimming left V 1 base short and J 3 bases short, with 9 bases between. Germline V gives CDR1 GTSNPN, CDR2 SVGIG (reference sequence).